The sequence of this T cell receptor (beta chain) was determined in a study of blood T cell repertoires in COVID-19. Produced via immunoSEQ multiplex PCR; TCRdb's table is partial and in-frame only. The sample has roughly 65,000 clones, more than 70% seen once. The CDR3 loop spans 15 amino acids. The V and J ends lost 6 bases and 3 bases, in that order; junction bases with no gene match: 8. From germline, CDR1 is MNHEY and CDR2 SMNVEV (reference sequence). Sequencing was carried out using peripheral blood. This TCR was recovered from a man aged 45 to 65 with acute or convalescent COVID-19. The V call is TRBV27, the J call TRBJ1-5; TRBD1 matches at 7 bases. The CDR3 DNA reads TGTGCCAGCAGATTAGGGACAGCCTACAATCAGCCCCAGCATTTT. Amino acid sequence: CASRLGTAYNQPQHF.